This record concerns one T cell receptor (beta chain) sequence. Its antigen is not known. Each CDR3 protein is one row after TCRdb ran MiXCR on the reads. The sample consists of approximately 120,000 distinct CDR3 sequences, over 25% of them appearing once. The data were obtained in a study of T cell repertoires in cytomegalovirus infection. Study context: Well-studied HLA-B-restricted epitopes and recently identified HLA-C-restricted epitopes of CMV were both used in the study. The study's findings and limits: Ex vivo, HLA-C-restricted CMV-specific TCR beta clonotypes prevailed over the rest of the response. Adding up the frequency of public TCR beta families identified people who carried CMV plus the relevant HLA.

The CDR3 runs to 15 residues. Germline V lookup: CDR1 MNHEY, CDR2 SMNVEV (reference sequence). Trimming pared 6 bases from V and 4 bases from J, leaving 19 bases between. The rearrangement joins TRBV27 to TRBJ2-7; either TRBD1 or TRBD2 may supply D (5 bases each). Specimen: CD8+ T cells from cultured PBMCs, collected from culture after CMV antigen stimulation. The receptor's source is a human donor in good health (CMV status not recorded). Some clones in this sample may be carry-over from other donors' samples. The CDR3 sequence is CASSLGLGREYEQYF. The CDR3 DNA reads as TGTGCCAGCAGCCTGGGCCTAGGCAGGGAGTACGAGCAGTACTTC.